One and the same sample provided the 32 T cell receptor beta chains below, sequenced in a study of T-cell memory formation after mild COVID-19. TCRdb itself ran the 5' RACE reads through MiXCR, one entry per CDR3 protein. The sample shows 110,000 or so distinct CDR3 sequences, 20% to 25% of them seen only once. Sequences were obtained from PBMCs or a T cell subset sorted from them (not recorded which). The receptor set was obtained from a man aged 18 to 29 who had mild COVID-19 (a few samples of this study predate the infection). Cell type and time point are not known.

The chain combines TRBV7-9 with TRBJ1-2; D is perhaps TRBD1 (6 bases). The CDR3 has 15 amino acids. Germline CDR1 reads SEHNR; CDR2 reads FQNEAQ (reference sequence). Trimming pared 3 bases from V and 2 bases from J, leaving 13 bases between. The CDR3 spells CASSFGQLLNYGYTF. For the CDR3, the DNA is TGTGCCAGCAGCTTTGGACAGTTACTCAACTATGGCTACACCTTC.

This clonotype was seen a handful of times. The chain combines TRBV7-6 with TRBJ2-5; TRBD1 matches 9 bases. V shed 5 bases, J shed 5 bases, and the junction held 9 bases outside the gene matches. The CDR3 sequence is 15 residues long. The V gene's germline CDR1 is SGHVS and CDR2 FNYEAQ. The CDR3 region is CASSQRQGGWETQYF. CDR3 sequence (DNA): TGTGCCAGCAGCCAACGACAGGGGGGCTGGGAGACCCAGTACTTC.

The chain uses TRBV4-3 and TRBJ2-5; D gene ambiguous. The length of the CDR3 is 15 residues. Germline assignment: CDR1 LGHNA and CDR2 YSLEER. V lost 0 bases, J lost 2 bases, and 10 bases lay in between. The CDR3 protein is CASSQDLPEQETQYF. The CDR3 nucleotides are TGCGCCAGCAGCCAAGACCTTCCAGAACAAGAGACCCAGTACTTC.

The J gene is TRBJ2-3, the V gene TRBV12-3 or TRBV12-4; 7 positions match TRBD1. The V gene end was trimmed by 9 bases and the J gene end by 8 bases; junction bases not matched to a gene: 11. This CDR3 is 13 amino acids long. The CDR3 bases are TGTGCCAGGGGACAGCACAGATTAGGTACGCAGTATTTT. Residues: CARGQHRLGTQYF.

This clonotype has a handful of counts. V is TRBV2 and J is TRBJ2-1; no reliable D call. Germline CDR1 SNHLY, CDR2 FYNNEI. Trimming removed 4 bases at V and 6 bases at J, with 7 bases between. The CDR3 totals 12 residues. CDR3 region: CASSGGTNEQFF. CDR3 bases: TGTGCCAGCAGTGGCGGTACCAATGAGCAGTTCTTC. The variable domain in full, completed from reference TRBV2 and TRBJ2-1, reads EPEVTQTPSHQVTQMGQEVILRCVPISNHLYFYWYRQILGQKVEFLVSFYNNEISEKSEIFDDQFSVERPDGSNFTLKIRSTKLEDSAMYFCASSGGTNEQFFGPGTRLTVL.

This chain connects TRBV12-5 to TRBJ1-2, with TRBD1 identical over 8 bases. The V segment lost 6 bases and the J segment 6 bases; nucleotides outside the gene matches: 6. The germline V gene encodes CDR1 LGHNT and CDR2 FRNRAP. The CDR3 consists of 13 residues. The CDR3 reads CASGRTGTDGYTF. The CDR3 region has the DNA TGTGCTAGTGGGAGGACAGGGACAGATGGCTACACCTTC.

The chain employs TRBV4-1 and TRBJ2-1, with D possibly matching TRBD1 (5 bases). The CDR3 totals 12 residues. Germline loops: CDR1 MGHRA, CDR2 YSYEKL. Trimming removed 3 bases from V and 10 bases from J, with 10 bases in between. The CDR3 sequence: CASSHPGWEQFF. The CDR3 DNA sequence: TGCGCCAGCAGCCACCCAGGGTGGGAGCAGTTCTTC.

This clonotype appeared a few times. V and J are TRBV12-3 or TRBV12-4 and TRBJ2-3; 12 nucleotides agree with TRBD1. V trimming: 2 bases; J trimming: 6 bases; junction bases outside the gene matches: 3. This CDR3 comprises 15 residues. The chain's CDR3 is CASSLLGQGADTQYF. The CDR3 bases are TGTGCCAGCAGTTTATTGGGACAGGGGGCGGATACGCAGTATTTT.

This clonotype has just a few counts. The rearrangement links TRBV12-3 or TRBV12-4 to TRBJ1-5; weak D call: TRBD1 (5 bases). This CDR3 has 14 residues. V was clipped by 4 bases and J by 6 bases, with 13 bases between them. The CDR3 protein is CASSSGGMGQPQHF. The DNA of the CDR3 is TGTGCCAGCAGTTCCGGGGGAATGGGTCAGCCCCAGCATTTT.

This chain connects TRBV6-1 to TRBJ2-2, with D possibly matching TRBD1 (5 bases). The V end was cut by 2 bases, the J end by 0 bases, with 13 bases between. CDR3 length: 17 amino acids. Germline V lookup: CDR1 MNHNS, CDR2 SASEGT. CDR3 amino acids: CASSEKGYRPNTGELFF. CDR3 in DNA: TGTGCCAGCAGTGAAAAAGGCTACAGGCCGAACACCGGGGAGCTGTTTTTT.

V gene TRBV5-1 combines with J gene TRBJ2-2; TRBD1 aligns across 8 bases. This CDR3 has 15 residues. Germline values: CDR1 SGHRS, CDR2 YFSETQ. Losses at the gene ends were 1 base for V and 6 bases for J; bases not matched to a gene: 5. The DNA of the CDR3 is TGCGCCAGCAGCTTGCGACAGGGGATCGCCGGGGAGCTGTTTTTT. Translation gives CASSLRQGIAGELFF.

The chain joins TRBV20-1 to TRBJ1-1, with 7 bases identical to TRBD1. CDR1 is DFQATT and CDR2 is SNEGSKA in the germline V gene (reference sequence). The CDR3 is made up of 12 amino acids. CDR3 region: CGTGASLTEAFF. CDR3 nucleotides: TGCGGTACAGGGGCGAGCCTCACTGAAGCTTTCTTT.

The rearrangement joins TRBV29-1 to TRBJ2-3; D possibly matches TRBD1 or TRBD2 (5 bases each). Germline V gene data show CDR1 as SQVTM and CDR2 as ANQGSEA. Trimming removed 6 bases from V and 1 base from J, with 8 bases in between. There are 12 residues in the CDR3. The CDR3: CSVRDRTDTQYF. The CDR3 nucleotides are TGCAGCGTCCGGGACCGCACAGATACGCAGTATTTT.

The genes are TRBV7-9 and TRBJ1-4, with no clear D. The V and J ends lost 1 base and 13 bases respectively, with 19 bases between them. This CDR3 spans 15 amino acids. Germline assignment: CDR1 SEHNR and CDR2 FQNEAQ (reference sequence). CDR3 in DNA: TGTGCCAGCAGCTTAGAACTAGATGGACGGTTAATACTGTTTTTT. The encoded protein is CASSLELDGRLILFF.

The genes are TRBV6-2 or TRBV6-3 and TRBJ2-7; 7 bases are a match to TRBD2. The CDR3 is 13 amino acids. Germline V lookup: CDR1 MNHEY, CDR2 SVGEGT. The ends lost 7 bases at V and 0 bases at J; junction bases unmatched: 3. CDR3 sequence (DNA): TGTGCCAGCAAAGCGGGGAGCTCCTACGAGCAGTACGTC. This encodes CASKAGSSYEQYV.

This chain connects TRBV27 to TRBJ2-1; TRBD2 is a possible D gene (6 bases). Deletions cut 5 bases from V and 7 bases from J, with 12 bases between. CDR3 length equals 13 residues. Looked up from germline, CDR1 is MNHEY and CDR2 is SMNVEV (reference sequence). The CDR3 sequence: CASSRGLLNEQFF. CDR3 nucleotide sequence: TGTGCCAGCAGTCGGGGGTTATTGAATGAGCAGTTCTTC.

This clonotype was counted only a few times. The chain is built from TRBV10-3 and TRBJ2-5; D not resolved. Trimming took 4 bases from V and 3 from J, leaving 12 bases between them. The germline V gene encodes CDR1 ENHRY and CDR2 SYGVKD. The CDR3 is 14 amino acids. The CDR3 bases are TGTGCCATCAGTGGGGAACTTGGAAAAGAGACCCAGTACTTC. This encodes CAISGELGKETQYF.

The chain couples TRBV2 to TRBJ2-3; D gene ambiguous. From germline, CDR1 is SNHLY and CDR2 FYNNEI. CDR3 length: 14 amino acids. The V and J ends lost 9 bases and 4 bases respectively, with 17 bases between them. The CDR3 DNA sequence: TGTGCCAGACCTTTGGCGGCCTACCCAGATACGCAGTATTTT. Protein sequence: CARPLAAYPDTQYF.

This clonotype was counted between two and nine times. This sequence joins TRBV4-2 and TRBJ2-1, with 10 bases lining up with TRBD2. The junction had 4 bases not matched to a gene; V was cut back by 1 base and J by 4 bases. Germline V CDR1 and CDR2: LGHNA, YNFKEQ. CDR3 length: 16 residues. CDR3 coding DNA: TGTGCCAGCAGCCAAGGAGCGGGGGGGCCATACAATGAGCAGTTCTTC. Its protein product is CASSQGAGGPYNEQFF.

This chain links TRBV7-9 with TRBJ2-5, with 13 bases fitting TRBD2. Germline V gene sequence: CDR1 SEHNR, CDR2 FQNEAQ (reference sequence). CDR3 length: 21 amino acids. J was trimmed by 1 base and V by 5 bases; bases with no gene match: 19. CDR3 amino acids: CASSNNRVLAGGKRVQETQYF. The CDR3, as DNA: TGTGCCAGCAGCAACAATCGTGTACTAGCGGGGGGGAAGAGGGTCCAAGAGACCCAGTACTTC.

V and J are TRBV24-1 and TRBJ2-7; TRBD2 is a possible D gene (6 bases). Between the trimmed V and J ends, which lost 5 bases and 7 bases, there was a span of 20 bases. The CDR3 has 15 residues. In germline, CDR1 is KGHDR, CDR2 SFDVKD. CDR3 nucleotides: TGTGCCACCAGTGGGAACTGCGGCGGGGCTCCGGAGCAGTACGTC. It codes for CATSGNCGGAPEQYV.

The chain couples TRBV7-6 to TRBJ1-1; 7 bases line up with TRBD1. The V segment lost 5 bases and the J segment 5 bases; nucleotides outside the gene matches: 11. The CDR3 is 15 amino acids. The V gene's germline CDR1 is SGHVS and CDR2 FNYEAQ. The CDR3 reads CASSPSLAGGTEAFF. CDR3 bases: TGTGCCAGCAGCCCGTCGCTGGCAGGGGGAACTGAAGCTTTCTTT. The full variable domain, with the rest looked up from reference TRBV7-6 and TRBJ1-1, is GAGVSQSPRYKVTKRGQDVALRCDPISGHVSLYWYRQALGQGPEFLTYFNYEAQQDKSGLPNDRFSAERPEGSISTLTIQRTEQRDSAMYRCASSPSLAGGTEAFFGQGTRLTVV.

The CDR3 DNA sequence: TGTGCCAGCAGCGTAAAGGCGGGGCGTCCCCAGGAGCAGTTCTTC. It specifies CASSVKAGRPQEQFF. The V gene is TRBV9, the J gene TRBJ2-1, with a possible D match to TRBD2 (6 bases). This CDR3 contains 15 residues. Deletions cut 1 base from V and 10 bases from J, with 18 bases between. Germline V gives CDR1 SGDLS, CDR2 YYNGEE.

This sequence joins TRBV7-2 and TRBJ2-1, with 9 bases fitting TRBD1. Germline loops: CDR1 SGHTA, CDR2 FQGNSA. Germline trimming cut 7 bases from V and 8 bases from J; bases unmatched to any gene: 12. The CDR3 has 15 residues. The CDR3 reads CASIVSGTGWHEQFF. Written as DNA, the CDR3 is TGTGCCAGCATCGTCTCCGGGACAGGGTGGCATGAGCAGTTCTTC.

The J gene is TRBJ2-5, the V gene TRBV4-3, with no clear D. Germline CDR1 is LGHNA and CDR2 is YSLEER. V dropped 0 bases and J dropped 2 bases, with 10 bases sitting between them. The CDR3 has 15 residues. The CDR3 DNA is TGCGCCAGCAGCCAAGATGTGGCAGAACAAGAGACCCAGTACTTC. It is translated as CASSQDVAEQETQYF.

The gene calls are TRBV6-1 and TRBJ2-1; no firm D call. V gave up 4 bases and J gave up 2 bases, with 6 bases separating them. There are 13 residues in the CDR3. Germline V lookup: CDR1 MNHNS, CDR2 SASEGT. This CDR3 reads CASSVGTYNEQFF. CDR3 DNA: TGTGCCAGCAGTGTAGGGACCTACAATGAGCAGTTCTTC.

The CDR3 region has the DNA TGCGCCAGCAGCCGGCCGGGACAGGGGAGGGACCAGCCCCAGCATTTT. Its protein is CASSRPGQGRDQPQHF. The chain links TRBV4-1 to TRBJ1-5; TRBD1 aligns across 10 bases. CDR1 and CDR2 from the germline V gene are MGHRA and YSYEKL. The J segment lost 7 bases and the V segment lost 4 bases, leaving 10 bases of the junction unmatched. The CDR3 is 16 residues long.

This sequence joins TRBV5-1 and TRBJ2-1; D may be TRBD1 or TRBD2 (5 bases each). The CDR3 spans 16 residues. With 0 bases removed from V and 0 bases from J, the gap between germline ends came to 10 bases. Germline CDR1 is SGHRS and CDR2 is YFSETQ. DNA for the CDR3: TGCGCCAGCAGCTTGGCCGGGGCGGACTCCTACAATGAGCAGTTCTTC. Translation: CASSLAGADSYNEQFF.

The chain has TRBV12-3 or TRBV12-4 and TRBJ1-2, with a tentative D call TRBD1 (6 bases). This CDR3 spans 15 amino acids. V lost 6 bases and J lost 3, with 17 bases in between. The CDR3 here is CASSYSGTTYYGYTF. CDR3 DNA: TGTGCCAGCAGCTATTCCGGGACAACCTACTATGGCTACACCTTC.

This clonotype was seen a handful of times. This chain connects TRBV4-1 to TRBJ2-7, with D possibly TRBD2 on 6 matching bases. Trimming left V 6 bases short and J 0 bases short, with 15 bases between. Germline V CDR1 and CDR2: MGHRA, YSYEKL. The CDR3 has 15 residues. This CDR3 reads CASRPSASSSYEQYF. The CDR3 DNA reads TGCGCCAGCAGGCCTAGCGCTTCGAGCTCCTACGAGCAGTACTTC.

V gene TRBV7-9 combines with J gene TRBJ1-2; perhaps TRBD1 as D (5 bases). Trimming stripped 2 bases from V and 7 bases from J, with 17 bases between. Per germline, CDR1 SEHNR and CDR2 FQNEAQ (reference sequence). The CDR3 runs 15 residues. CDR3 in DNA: TGTGCCAGCAGCTTACCGGGGGGATCAGCTGGTGGCTACACCTTC. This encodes CASSLPGGSAGGYTF.

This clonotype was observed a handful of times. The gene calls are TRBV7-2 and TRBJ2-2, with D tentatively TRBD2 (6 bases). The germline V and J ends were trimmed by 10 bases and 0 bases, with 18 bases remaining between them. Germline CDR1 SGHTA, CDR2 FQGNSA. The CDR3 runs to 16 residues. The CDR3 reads CATPPRDFANTGELFF. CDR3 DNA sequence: TGTGCCACGCCACCCAGGGACTTTGCGAACACCGGGGAGCTGTTTTTT.